These T cell receptor beta chains were read from a single sample in a study of blood T cell repertoires in COVID-19. Clones were read by immunoSEQ multiplex PCR, and TCRdb kept only the in-frame ones, dropping some. The top ten hold over 3% of the sample, which has roughly 250,000 clones, around 79% seen once. What was sequenced was peripheral blood. The receptors were sampled from a woman over 75 with acute or convalescent COVID-19. Each CDR3 is given with its conserved first and last residue. The D gene is left open where the match is weak. A row's size may be missing; if present it is once, few, many or a size class.

>TRBJ1-2|-|TRBV3-1/TRBV3-2|TRBD1
CASSPNGQGAGGYTF
TGTGCCAGCAGCCCGAACGGGCAGGGGGCGGGTGGCTACACCTTC
>TRBJ2-7|few|TRBV5-1|TRBD2
CASSPGLAGYEQYF
TGCGCCAGCAGCCCCGGACTAGCTGGCTACGAGCAGTACTTC
>TRBJ2-7|-|TRBV3-1/TRBV3-2|-
CASSRQGTYEQYF
TGTGCCAGCAGCCGTCAGGGGACCTACGAGCAGTACTTC
>TRBJ1-1|-|TRBV7-8|-
CASSLWRGGTEAFF
TGTGCCAGCAGCTTATGGCGGGGGGGGACTGAAGCTTTCTTT
>TRBJ2-7|-|TRBV20-1|-
CSASAPGRFYEQYF
TGCAGTGCTAGTGCGCCAGGGAGGTTTTACGAGCAGTACTTC
>TRBJ2-7|-|TRBV15|-
CATSGREKQGRYF
TGTGCCACCAGCGGAAGGGAAAAACAGGGACGCTACTTC
>TRBJ2-7|-|TRBV7-9|TRBD1
CASSSPGTGKYEQYF
TGTGCCAGCAGCTCGCCCGGGACAGGGAAATACGAGCAGTACTTC
>TRBJ2-7|-|TRBV5-5|-
CASSLVPSEQYF
TGTGCCAGCAGCTTGGTCCCATCCGAGCAGTACTTC
>TRBJ2-1|-|TRBV15|TRBD2
CATSRDRTSGSDNEQFF
TGTGCCACCAGCAGAGATCGGACTAGCGGGAGTGACAATGAGCAGTTCTTC
>TRBJ2-7|few|TRBV4-1|TRBD2
CASSRGPLVALAGGVEYEQYF
TGCGCCAGCAGCCGCGGGCCACTGGTGGCACTAGCGGGAGGTGTTGAGTACGAGCAGTACTTC
>TRBJ2-5|-|TRBV7-2|TRBD2
CASSSGGKYQETQYF
TGTGCCAGCAGTTCCGGGGGGAAGTACCAAGAGACCCAGTACTTC
>TRBJ2-1|-|TRBV5-6|TRBD1
CASSQDRGLLNEQFF
TGTGCCAGCAGCCAAGACAGGGGGCTTTTGAATGAGCAGTTCTTC
>TRBJ1-6|-|TRBV4-1|TRBD1
CASSADRGYNSPLHF
TGCGCCAGCAGCGCCGACAGGGGTTATAATTCACCCCTCCACTTT
>TRBJ2-2|-|TRBV5-4|TRBD2
CASRSPGLAGSNTEELFF
TGTGCCAGCAGATCTCCGGGACTAGCGGGGTCAAACACCGAGGAGCTGTTTTTT
>TRBJ2-5|-|TRBV5-6|-
CASSLGSGTYRETQYF
TGTGCCAGCAGCTTAGGGAGCGGAACCTATAGGGAGACCCAGTACTTC
>TRBJ1-2|few|TRBV28|TRBD1
CASSLRTGQGYTF
TGTGCCAGCAGTTTAAGGACAGGGCAAGGCTACACCTTC
>TRBJ1-2|-|TRBV2|TRBD1
CASSRGTGDLGGYTF
TGTGCCAGCAGTCGCGGGACAGGGGATTTGGGCGGCTACACCTTC
>TRBJ2-5|-|TRBV10-3|TRBD1
CAISEAGTGERETQYF
TGTGCCATCAGTGAAGCCGGGACAGGGGAGCGAGAGACCCAGTACTTC
>TRBJ1-1|once|TRBV15|-
CATSRGIAGGTEAFF
TGTGCCACCAGCAGAGGTATAGCGGGGGGGACTGAAGCTTTCTTT
>TRBJ2-7|-|TRBV18|TRBD2
CASSPLRGGREVSEQYF
TGTGCCAGCTCACCCCTTCGAGGGGGGCGGGAGGTCAGCGAGCAGTACTTC
>TRBJ1-1|-|TRBV25-1|-
CASSVLLNTEAFF
TGTGCCAGCAGTGTACTGTTGAACACTGAAGCTTTCTTT
>TRBJ2-7|few|TRBV6-5|TRBD2
CASSGGLAGVYEQYF
TGTGCCAGCAGCGGGGGGCTAGCGGGAGTGTACGAGCAGTACTTC
>TRBJ2-1|few|TRBV20-1|TRBD2
CSATSGDEQFF
TGCAGTGCTACTAGCGGGGATGAGCAGTTCTTC
>TRBJ1-1|many|TRBV7-2|-
CASSPRAQGTEAFF
TGTGCCAGCAGCCCAAGGGCCCAGGGCACTGAAGCTTTCTTT
>TRBJ2-2|-|TRBV5-1|TRBD1
CASSINPGGTGELFF
TGCGCCAGCAGCATTAACCCAGGGGGCACCGGGGAGCTGTTTTTT
>TRBJ2-7|few|TRBV6-5|TRBD1
CASSYSNRGLYEQYF
TGTGCCAGCAGTTACTCGAACAGGGGGTTATACGAGCAGTACTTC
>TRBJ1-4|-|TRBV7-9|TRBD1
CASSAYSTGGFEKLFF
TGTGCCAGCAGCGCCTACTCGACAGGGGGTTTTGAAAAACTGTTTTTT
>TRBJ1-2|-|TRBV18|-
CASSPQWQDYGYTF
TGTGCCAGCTCACCCCAGTGGCAGGACTATGGCTACACCTTC
>TRBJ2-3|once|TRBV6-5|TRBD1
CASSGTQGADTQYF
TGTGCCAGCAGCGGGACACAGGGGGCAGATACGCAGTATTTT
>TRBJ2-3|-|TRBV11-2|TRBD1
CASSLGGSSDTQYF
TGTGCCAGCAGCCTAGGGGGCAGTTCAGATACGCAGTATTTT
>TRBJ1-2|-|TRBV14|-
CASSPTLRARSTF
TGTGCCAGCAGCCCCACCTTGCGGGCGAGAAGCACCTTC
>TRBJ2-3|-|TRBV19|TRBD2
CASSTPWAGVGGGDTQYF
TGTGCCAGTAGTACTCCGTGGGCGGGAGTTGGTGGGGGAGATACGCAGTATTTT
>TRBJ2-7|few|TRBV3-1/TRBV3-2|TRBD2
CASSLASGSSYEQYF
TGTGCCAGCAGCCTCGCTAGCGGGAGCTCCTACGAGCAGTACTTC
>TRBJ2-2|-|TRBV5-1|TRBD1
CASSPRDRGNTGELFF
TGCGCCAGCAGCCCACGGGACAGGGGAAACACCGGGGAGCTGTTTTTT
>TRBJ2-7|-|TRBV18|TRBD2
CASSPKLAGVPYEQYF
TGTGCCAGCTCCCCCAAACTAGCGGGAGTTCCGTACGAGCAGTACTTC
>TRBJ2-2|-|TRBV2|TRBD2
CASSTDGTRAGELFF
TGTGCCAGCAGTACTGACGGGACTAGAGCTGGGGAGCTGTTTTTT